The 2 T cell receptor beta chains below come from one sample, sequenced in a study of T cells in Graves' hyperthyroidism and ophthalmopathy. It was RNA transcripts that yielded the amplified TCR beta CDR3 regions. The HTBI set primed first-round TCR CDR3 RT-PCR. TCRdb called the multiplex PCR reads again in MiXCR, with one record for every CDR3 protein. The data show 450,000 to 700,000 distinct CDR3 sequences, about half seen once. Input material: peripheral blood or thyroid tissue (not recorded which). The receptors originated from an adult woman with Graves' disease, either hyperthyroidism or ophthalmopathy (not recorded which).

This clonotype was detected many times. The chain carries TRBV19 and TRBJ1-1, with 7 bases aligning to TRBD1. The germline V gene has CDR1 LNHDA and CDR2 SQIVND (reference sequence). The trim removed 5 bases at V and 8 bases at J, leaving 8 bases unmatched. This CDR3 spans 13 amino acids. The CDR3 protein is CASSRDRRLEAFF. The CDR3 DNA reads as TGTGCCAGTAGTCGGGACAGACGTTTGGAAGCTTTCTTT.

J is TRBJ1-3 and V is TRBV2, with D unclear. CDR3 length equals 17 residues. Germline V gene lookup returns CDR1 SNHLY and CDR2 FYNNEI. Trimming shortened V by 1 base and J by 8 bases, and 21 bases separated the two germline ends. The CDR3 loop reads CASSEVWTANYGYTIYF. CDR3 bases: TGTGCCAGCAGTGAAGTTTGGACGGCTAACTATGGCTACACCATATATTTT.